Listed here are 6 T cell receptor beta chains from one sample, sequenced in a study of T cells after yellow fever vaccination. TCRdb reanalysed the 5' RACE reads using MiXCR and keeps one entry per CDR3 protein. Of some 350,000 distinct CDR3 sequences listed, 4.1% are singletons. The material was PBMCs, obtained 5 days after the yellow fever booster vaccination. The source of these receptors is a man between 18 and 35 years old who received the YFV17D yellow fever vaccine.

The table lists this clonotype with a few counts. The V and J genes are TRBV5-1 and TRBJ1-5; possible D gene TRBD1, 5 bases. CDR1 is SGHRS, CDR2 YFSETQ, per germline. V lost 9 bases and J lost 5, with 21 bases in between. This CDR3 is built from 15 residues. CDR3 sequence: CANHRTRDLYQPQHF. In DNA form, the CDR3 reads TGCGCCAACCACCGGACACGGGATCTATATCAGCCCCAGCATTTT.

Only a few counts were recorded for this clonotype. This chain connects TRBV29-1 to TRBJ1-2, with TRBD1 as a possible D gene (5 bases). V dropped 0 bases and J dropped 4 bases, with 21 bases sitting between them. Germline lookup yields CDR1 SQVTM and CDR2 ANQGSEA. The CDR3 is 17 residues long. The CDR3 region has the DNA TGCAGCGTTGAAGATCCCGGCAGGGTCGACAAATTCTATGGCTACACCTTC. Protein product: CSVEDPGRVDKFYGYTF.

This clonotype appeared many times. The chain couples TRBV9 to TRBJ2-7; tentatively, D is TRBD2 (5 bases). The germline V gene encodes CDR1 SGDLS and CDR2 YYNGEE. V was pared by 4 bases and J by 3 bases, with 17 bases between. The CDR3 runs 15 residues. The CDR3 sequence: CASSQRPGNFYEQYF. Here the CDR3 DNA reads TGTGCCAGCAGCCAAAGACCCGGGAACTTCTACGAGCAGTACTTC.

This clonotype was counted between two and nine times. V is TRBV7-8 and J is TRBJ2-5; D may match TRBD1 or TRBD2 (5 bases each). Trimming removed 4 bases at V and 5 bases at J, with 17 bases between. The germline V gene encodes CDR1 SGHVS and CDR2 FQNEAQ. CDR3 size: 15 residues. For the CDR3, the DNA is TGTGCCAGCAGCTCACAGGACGGGGTGGGTGAGACCCAGTACTTC. Residues: CASSSQDGVGETQYF.

This clonotype was seen a handful of times. A read error may explain this, as a much larger clone is one base away. V and J are TRBV6-2 or TRBV6-3 and TRBJ1-1, with D uncertain. CDR1 is MNHEY, CDR2 SVGEGT, per germline. V was shortened by 5 bases and J by 3 bases, with 4 bases between the two germline ends. The CDR3 sequence is 11 residues long. The CDR3 is CASSEDTEAFF. The CDR3 coding sequence is TGTGCCAGCAGTGAAGACACTGAAGCTTTCTTT.

The table lists this clonotype with a few counts. V usage is TRBV6-2 or TRBV6-3 and J usage is TRBJ2-7, with a tentative D call TRBD1 (5 bases). Looked up from germline, CDR1 is MNHEY and CDR2 is SVGEGT. CDR3 size: 15 residues. V gave up 2 bases and J gave up 2 bases, with 13 bases separating them. CDR3 sequence (DNA): TGTGCCAGCAGTTACCCGAGCAGGGCCGCCTACGAGCAGTACGTC. Translating it yields CASSYPSRAAYEQYV.